A single sample is the source of the 11 T cell receptor beta chains below, sequenced in a study of blood T cells in healthy people across ages (dated by TCRdb to the mid-2010s). The library came from 5' RACE. Reads for this sample came from an Illumina HiSeq 2500. A second 7 to 11 cycle PCR used a sample-barcoded 5' primer and a J-beta primer mix. TCRdb itself trimmed the public reads at Q25 with fastp, ran MiXCR and retained productive beta chains. Each record represents a unique CDR3 protein, reported with the most common genes and DNA among its rows. The sample table shows approximately 1,000,000 distinct CDR3 sequences, and roughly two fifths are seen once. The top ten hold less than 15% of the sample. The sequencing input was blood. The origin of the receptors is a man in his late teens or twenties in good health.

This clonotype was found a few times. CDR3 loop: CASSLTSGVYEQYF. In DNA form, the CDR3 reads TGTGCCAGCAGCTTGACTAGCGGGGTGTACGAGCAGTACTTC. The rearrangement joins TRBV5-6 to TRBJ2-5, with 10 nucleotides matching TRBD2. The J call is doubtful: the DNA matches TRBJ2-7 better. Germline loops: CDR1 SGHDT, CDR2 YYEEEE. The CDR3 sequence is 14 residues long.

The chain links TRBV29-1 to TRBJ2-1; TRBD2 is a possible D gene (5 bases). The germline V gene encodes CDR1 SQVTM and CDR2 ANQGSEA. The V and J ends lost 4 bases and 6 bases respectively, with 7 bases between them. The CDR3 has 11 amino acids. The CDR3 spells CSVGESNEQFF. The CDR3 DNA reads TGCAGCGTTGGGGAGTCCAATGAGCAGTTCTTC.

V usage is TRBV5-1 and J usage is TRBJ1-1; D possibly corresponds to TRBD1 (6 bases). Germline lookup yields CDR1 SGHRS and CDR2 YFSETQ. Trimming pared 1 base from V and 0 bases from J, leaving 13 bases between. CDR3 length: 16 amino acids. The CDR3 sequence: CASSLLRQELNTEAFF. In DNA form, the CDR3 reads TGCGCCAGCAGCTTGCTAAGACAGGAGCTGAACACTGAAGCTTTCTTT.

With respect to this clonotype: The junction and the germline gene differ at one end; a read error may be behind it. V and J are TRBV12-3 or TRBV12-4 and TRBJ2-1; 8 bases are shared with TRBD2. The CDR3 spans 18 residues. In nucleotides, the CDR3 is TGTGCCAGCAGTTTCTCCAGCGGGGGCGCTAGCTCCTACGATGAGCAGTTCTTC. Translating it yields CASSFSSGGASSYDEQFF.

The chain recombines TRBV9 with TRBJ2-3, with 9 bases lining up with TRBD2. The germline gives CDR1 SGDLS, CDR2 YYNGEE. CDR3 length: 17 residues. V trimming: 0 bases; J trimming: 4 bases; junction bases outside the gene matches: 9. The CDR3 DNA follows: TGTGCCAGCAGCGTAGTTGGTAGCGGGGGCCATCCAGATACGCAGTATTTT. Protein sequence: CASSVVGSGGHPDTQYF.

This clonotype was observed a handful of times. The rearrangement links TRBV6-6 to TRBJ1-2, with no clear D. Trimming removed 5 bases at V and 4 bases at J, with 17 bases between. The CDR3 runs to 15 residues. CDR1 is MNHNY and CDR2 is SVGAGI in the germline V gene (reference sequence). CDR3 sequence reads: CASSRRPDSSYGYTF. The DNA for the CDR3 is TGTGCCAGCAGTCGCCGACCCGACTCGAGCTATGGCTACACCTTC.

The chain joins TRBV30 to TRBJ2-1; weak D call: TRBD2 (5 bases). This CDR3 is 14 amino acids long. V gave up 0 bases and J gave up 6 bases, with 12 bases separating them. In germline, CDR1 is GTSNPN, CDR2 SVGIG (reference sequence). CDR3 protein: CAWSVLRGINEQFF. The CDR3 coding sequence is TGTGCCTGGAGTGTACTAAGAGGGATCAATGAGCAGTTCTTC.

This rearrangement joins TRBV6-2 or TRBV6-3 to TRBJ1-1, with 9 bases lining up with TRBD1. Trimming took 2 bases from V and 1 from J; bases not matched to a gene: 8. Germline lookup yields CDR1 MNHEY and CDR2 SVGEGT. The CDR3 extends over 17 amino acids. The CDR3 sequence: CASSYRSGQGANTEAFF. CDR3 in DNA: TGTGCCAGCAGTTACCGTTCGGGACAGGGTGCGAACACTGAAGCTTTCTTT.

This clonotype has just a few counts. The chain joins TRBV4-1 to TRBJ1-1; tentative D call: TRBD1 (5 bases). The CDR3 covers 15 residues. Germline CDR1 reads MGHRA; CDR2 reads YSYEKL. V lost 4 bases and J 3 bases, leaving 15 bases between the germline ends. CDR3 loop: CASSPGYGMHTEAFF. The DNA of the CDR3 is TGCGCCAGCAGCCCAGGGTATGGGATGCACACTGAAGCTTTCTTT.

The chain employs TRBV28 and TRBJ2-1, with D unresolved. The V gene's germline CDR1 is MDHEN and CDR2 SYDVKM. The CDR3 length is 13 residues. Trimming left V 6 bases short and J 4 bases short, with 10 bases between. In nucleotides, the CDR3 is TGTGCCAGCAGCTGTGGGGATTACAATGAGCAGTTCTTC. This sequence encodes CASSCGDYNEQFF.

Only a few counts were recorded for this clonotype. The V call is TRBV5-1, the J call TRBJ2-3; tentatively, D is TRBD1 (5 bases). Trimming removed 3 bases at V and 0 bases at J, with 11 bases between. The CDR3 totals 15 residues. Germline CDR1 is SGHRS and CDR2 is YFSETQ. The CDR3 DNA follows: TGCGCCAGCAGCTGGGGCAGCCGAAGCACAGATACGCAGTATTTT. This encodes CASSWGSRSTDTQYF.